One and the same sample provided the 10 T cell receptor beta chains below, sequenced in a study of cytomegalovirus exposure and HLA in healthy donors. The PCR was carried out with 60 Vbeta primers and 13 Jbeta primers. Produced via immunoSEQ multiplex PCR; TCRdb's table is partial and in-frame only. Among 140,000 to 150,000 clones, 80% were seen once, and the ten largest hold under 3%. Sequencing input: PBMCs. These TCRs come from a woman under 40 in good health and CMV-seronegative.

The genes are TRBV5-4 and TRBJ2-7, with TRBD2 matching over 8 bases. Per germline, CDR1 SGHNT and CDR2 YYREEE (reference sequence). There are 17 residues in the CDR3. V shed 2 bases, J shed 0 bases, and the junction held 10 bases outside the gene matches. CDR3 in DNA: TGTGCCAGCAGCTTCCCCTTAGGCGGGGGGAGCTCCTACGAGCAGTACTTC. It codes for CASSFPLGGGSSYEQYF.

The chain carries TRBV7-2 and TRBJ2-7, with TRBD2 matching 7 bases. The CDR3 contains 14 residues. CDR1 and CDR2 from the germline V gene are SGHTA and FQGNSA. V lost 5 bases, J lost 2 bases, and 6 bases stayed unmatched. CDR3 sequence: CASSPRGGTYEQYF. The CDR3 region has the DNA TGTGCCAGCAGCCCCCGGGGAGGGACCTACGAGCAGTACTTC.

The gene calls are TRBV4-3 and TRBJ1-3, with unresolved D. From germline, CDR1 is LGHNA and CDR2 YSLEER. V was clipped by 0 bases and J by 0 bases, with 9 bases between them. The CDR3 consists of 16 residues. CDR3 residues: CASSQDFFGSGNTIYF. The CDR3, as DNA: TGCGCCAGCAGCCAAGATTTTTTCGGCTCTGGAAACACCATATATTTT.

The V gene is TRBV7-3, the J gene TRBJ2-1, with 10 bases lining up with TRBD2. The CDR3 loop spans 17 amino acids. The V segment lost 2 bases and the J segment 7 bases; nucleotides outside the gene matches: 11. In germline, CDR1 is SGHTA, CDR2 FQGTGA. CDR3: CASSLFPAGGPMNEQFF. The CDR3 DNA reads as TGTGCCAGCAGCTTATTCCCAGCGGGAGGGCCCATGAATGAGCAGTTCTTC.

The chain combines TRBV19 with TRBJ2-3, with D possibly matching TRBD1 (5 bases). Germline values: CDR1 LNHDA, CDR2 SQIVND (reference sequence). The V and J ends lost 6 bases and 0 bases respectively, with 10 bases between them. The CDR3 totals 14 residues. In DNA form, the CDR3 reads TGTGCCAGTAGGGTGGGGCCCAGCACAGATACGCAGTATTTT. It codes for CASRVGPSTDTQYF. Together with reference TRBV19 and TRBJ2-3, the CDR3 gives the full variable domain: DGGITQSPKYLFRKEGQNVTLSCEQNLNHDAMYWYRQDPGQGLRLIYYSQIVNDFQKGDIAEGYSVSREKKESFPLTVTSAQKNPTAFYLCASRVGPSTDTQYFGPGTRLTVL.

The J gene is TRBJ2-5, the V gene TRBV29-1, with D possibly being TRBD2 (6 bases). Trimming shortened V by 7 bases and J by 4 bases, and 10 bases separated the two germline ends. Per the germline V gene, CDR1 is SQVTM and CDR2 is ANQGSEA. The CDR3 covers 11 residues. This CDR3 is CSAGGTETQYF. CDR3 DNA: TGCAGCGCTGGGGGGACAGAGACCCAGTACTTC. The variable domain in full, with the rest retrieved from reference TRBV29-1 and TRBJ2-5, is SAVISQKPSRDICQRGTSLTIQCQVDSQVTMMFWYRQQPGQSLTLIATANQGSEATYESGFVIDKFPISRPNLTFSTLTVSNMSPEDSSIYLCSAGGTETQYFGPGTRLLVL.

This clone was recorded only once. V is TRBV29-1 and J is TRBJ1-2, with D possibly TRBD1 on 6 matching bases. Trimming left V 6 bases short and J 2 bases short, with 16 bases between. In germline, CDR1 is SQVTM, CDR2 ANQGSEA. The CDR3 spans 14 residues. CDR3 residues: CSVYPIDRNYGYTF. The CDR3 nucleotides are TGCAGCGTCTACCCGATCGACAGGAACTATGGCTACACCTTC.

The rearrangement links TRBV7-2 to TRBJ2-5, with a weak D call TRBD2 (6 bases). The CDR3 has 14 residues. V shed 5 bases and J shed 5 bases, with 15 bases lying between them. Germline CDR1 reads SGHTA; CDR2 reads FQGNSA. The CDR3 nucleotides are TGTGCCAGCAGCCGGGGGAGGTCCGGGGAGACCCAGTACTTC. Translated, it gives CASSRGRSGETQYF.

This chain links TRBV28 with TRBJ2-7; D not certain. The germline CDR1 and CDR2 sequences are MDHEN and SYDVKM. The CDR3 consists of 12 residues. Trimming removed 2 bases at V and 3 bases at J, with 5 bases between. The CDR3 spells CASSLPSYEQYF. CDR3 DNA: TGTGCCAGCAGTTTACCCAGCTACGAGCAGTACTTC.

The chain joins TRBV5-1 to TRBJ2-7; a weak D match, TRBD1 (5 bases). Germline V lookup: CDR1 SGHRS, CDR2 YFSETQ. The CDR3 sequence is 13 residues long. Between the trimmed V and J ends, which lost 4 bases and 6 bases, there was a span of 14 bases. The CDR3 here is CASSISGPVEQYF. CDR3 in DNA: TGCGCCAGCAGCATTTCAGGGCCTGTCGAGCAGTACTTC.